These T cell receptor beta chains were read from a single sample in a study of shared clonotypes between healthy human individuals. Here immunoSEQ multiplex PCR was the method, and the copy in TCRdb shows in-frame clones only, minus some. Here the sample spans a few million clones, over 90% being singletons. The material sequenced was naive CD4+ T cells from PBMCs. These receptors were collected from a man aged 18-30 years in good health. Some clones in this sample may be carry-over from other donors' samples. CDR3s include the opening cysteine and the closing phenylalanine or tryptophan. The D gene is left open where the match is weak. Clone size is not always given. Where it is, it says once, few, many or a class for expanded clones.

- - TRBJ2-3 TRBV27 TGTGCCAGCAGTGGGTCTGGGGGTACGCAGTATTTT CASSGSGGTQYF
- - TRBJ2-3 TRBV5-1 TGCGCCAGCAGCTTGGCCGGGGTAGATACGCAGTATTTT CASSLAGVDTQYF
- TRBD1 TRBJ2-7 TRBV2 TGTGCCAGCAGTCGACAGGGTCACTCCTACGAGCAGTACTTC CASSRQGHSYEQYF
- - TRBJ2-2 TRBV5-1 TGCGCCAGCAGCTTGGCCGAGGGTTCCGGGGAGCTGTTTTTT CASSLAEGSGELFF
- TRBD2 TRBJ2-1 TRBV15 TGTGCCACCAGCAGACCGGGGACTAGTAATGAGCAGTTCTTC CATSRPGTSNEQFF
- - TRBJ1-1 TRBV28 TGTGCCAGCAGTTTAAGAAACTATGGCACTGAAGCTTTCTTT CASSLRNYGTEAFF
- - TRBJ1-4 TRBV28 TGTGCCAGCACCCCCGGGGGGAATGAAAAACTGTTTTTT CASTPGGNEKLFF
- - TRBJ2-3 TRBV20-1 TGCAGTTCGGCCTCCGCAGATACGCAGTATTTT CSSASADTQYF
- - TRBJ1-2 TRBV7-3 TGTGCCAGCAGCTTATCGCCCGGGAACTATGGCTACACCTTC CASSLSPGNYGYTF
- - TRBJ1-6 TRBV6-1 TGTGCCTCCAAAACGACCTCACCCCTCCACTTT CASKTTSPLHF
- - TRBJ2-5 TRBV5-6 TGTGCCAGCAGCCCGGTCGGAGTTAAAGAGACCCAGTACTTC CASSPVGVKETQYF
- - TRBJ2-2 TRBV10-3 TGTGCCATCAGTGGGGCGCAGGGCGGGACCGGGGAGCTGTTTTTT CAISGAQGGTGELFF
- TRBD1 TRBJ2-1 TRBV4-1 TGCGCCAGCAGCCATCCCCTCCGGGACAGGGGAACGAATGAGCAGTTCTTC CASSHPLRDRGTNEQFF
- - TRBJ1-5 TRBV6-1 TGTGCCAGCAGTGCGGGACAACTTCTAGGGGGCAATCAGCCCCAGCATTTT CASSAGQLLGGNQPQHF
- - TRBJ2-4 TRBV11-2 TGTGCCAGCAGCCAGGGGGGGCTTAGAAACATTCAGTACTTC CASSQGGLRNIQYF
- - TRBJ1-2 TRBV10-3 TGTGCCATCAGTGAGGCGATAGGATGGCGGGGCGCAGACTATGGCTACACCTTC CAISEAIGWRGADYGYTF
- - TRBJ1-2 TRBV6-5 TGTGCCAGCAGCCCTCGAGTGGCTAACTATGGCTACACCTTC CASSPRVANYGYTF
- - TRBJ2-7 TRBV15 TGTGCCACCAGCAGAGATGGTGCAGGTAGCTCCTACGAGCAGTACTTC CATSRDGAGSSYEQYF
once TRBD1 TRBJ2-1 TRBV27 TGTGCCAGCAGGGTCAGGGGGTCCAATGAGCAGTTCTTC CASRVRGSNEQFF
- - TRBJ1-2 TRBV4-3 TGCGCCAGCAGCCTCGGAAGGGGAGGCTATGGCTACACCTTC CASSLGRGGYGYTF
- TRBD1 TRBJ2-3 TRBV4-3 TGCGCCAGCAGCCAAGATTTGATGGGGACAGGGTACTCAGATACGCAGTATTTT CASSQDLMGTGYSDTQYF
- TRBD2 TRBJ2-6 TRBV7-9 TGTGCCAGCAGCCCCCGACTAGCGGGAGTCTCTGGGGCCAACGTCCTGACTTTC CASSPRLAGVSGANVLTF
- TRBD1 TRBJ2-6 TRBV9 TGTGCCAGCAGCGTAGCTTACACAGGGACAGGGGGCGGCTCTGGGGCCAACGTCCTGACTTTC CASSVAYTGTGGGSGANVLTF
- - TRBJ1-1 TRBV5-1 TGCGCCAGCAGCCGGGACGGAAACACTGAAGCTTTCTTT CASSRDGNTEAFF
- - TRBJ2-2 TRBV7-8 TGTGCCAGCAGCGAGGGCCCAGGGAGGACCGGGGAGCTGTTTTTT CASSEGPGRTGELFF
- - TRBJ1-5 TRBV6-5 TGTGCCAGCAGTTACGGGGATCAGCCCCAGCATTTT CASSYGDQPQHF
- TRBD1 TRBJ2-7 TRBV5-4 TGTGCCAGCAGGCGGACAGGGAGGTTACTAGCCCTCGAGCAGTACTTC CASRRTGRLLALEQYF
- - TRBJ1-3 TRBV5-1 TGCGCCAGCAGCAGGGACAACTCTGGAAACACCATATATTTT CASSRDNSGNTIYF
- - TRBJ2-7 TRBV4-3 TGCGCCAGCAGCCCAGGGACTGTTGCCTACGAGCAGTACTTC CASSPGTVAYEQYF
few - TRBJ1-1 TRBV9 TGTGCCAGCAGCGTAGTAGCAGGGAAAGTGACTGAAGCTTTCTTT CASSVVAGKVTEAFF
- TRBD1 TRBJ2-7 TRBV11-1 TGTGCCAGCAGCTTAGGAGGGGCACAGGGGTTTTACGAGCAGTACTTC CASSLGGAQGFYEQYF
- - TRBJ2-7 TRBV4-2 TGTGCCAGCAGCCAAGGCGGCGGATTCTCCTACGAGCAGTACTTC CASSQGGGFSYEQYF
- - TRBJ1-2 TRBV28 TGTGCCACTACAGGGCCTGCTCCCTATGGCTACACCTTC CATTGPAPYGYTF
few - TRBJ2-1 TRBV5-6 TGTGCCAGCAGCTTGGTGGCGGGTGAGCAGTTCTTC CASSLVAGEQFF
- - TRBJ2-2 TRBV11-2 TGTGCCAGCAGCCGTACAGGTCAGGGCGGGGAGCTGTTTTTT CASSRTGQGGELFF
- - TRBJ2-7 TRBV28 TGTGCCAGCAGTTTAACGGGGGATCGCTCCTACGAGCAGTACTTC CASSLTGDRSYEQYF
- - TRBJ2-7 TRBV5-1 TGCGCCAGCAGCCTCTCCCCAGGGCCACTTCCCTACGAGCAGTACTTC CASSLSPGPLPYEQYF
once TRBD2 TRBJ2-1 TRBV7-9 TGTGCCAGCAGCTCCCCCGGACTAGCGGGACATGCTGAGCAGTTCTTC CASSSPGLAGHAEQFF
- TRBD1 TRBJ2-7 TRBV19 TGTGCCAGTGCAAAGAGACAGGGGGCCTTCAGCGAGCAGTACTTC CASAKRQGAFSEQYF
- TRBD2 TRBJ2-1 TRBV5-1 TGCGCCAGCAGCTGGGGGGGTTCCAATGAGCAGTTCTTC CASSWGGSNEQFF
- - TRBJ1-3 TRBV7-9 TGTGCCAGCAGCTTAGCCCGGGGCAACGGGCTCTCTGGAAACACCATATATTTT CASSLARGNGLSGNTIYF
once - TRBJ2-1 TRBV11-3 TGTGCCAGCAGCTCGCGGATCTATGAGCAGTTCTTC CASSSRIYEQFF
- - TRBJ1-1 TRBV5-1 TGCGCCAGCAGCTTGGCTGACCTGAACACTGAAGCTTTCTTT CASSLADLNTEAFF
once - TRBJ2-1 TRBV5-1 TGCGCCAGCAGACCCGGACCCTCGGCGGCCAATGAGCAGTTCTTC CASRPGPSAANEQFF
- - TRBJ1-4 TRBV19 TGTGCCACCCGCGCTGGGTCTATCGGTGAAAAACTGTTTTTT CATRAGSIGEKLFF
- TRBD1 TRBJ2-5 TRBV27 TGTGCCAGCAGTCAGAGACAGGGGGCATTAGAGACCCAGTACTTC CASSQRQGALETQYF
- TRBD2 TRBJ2-7 TRBV18 TGTGCCAGCTCTCAACCGGGGCTAGCGGGAGTCGACGAGCAGTACTTC CASSQPGLAGVDEQYF
- - TRBJ2-1 TRBV4-2 TGTGCCAGCAGCCAAGACGGCGGCAGAAGGGTGAATGAGCAGTTCTTC CASSQDGGRRVNEQFF